The clone carrying this T cell receptor beta chain has a count of ten or more. The antigen is unknown. Amplification by 5'RACE using constant-segment primers produced TCR alpha and TCR beta cDNA libraries that carried sample barcodes and UMIs. TCRdb analysed the 5' RACE reads with MiXCR anew, one entry per CDR3 protein. The sample carries hundreds of thousands of distinct CDR3 sequences, approximately 14% recorded once. This entry belongs to a study of T-cell memory formation after mild COVID-19. At the level of the study: TCR clusters largely stayed donor specific. Overall study results and limits: The main location of contracting CD4+ clones was CM and EM, and that of contracting CD8+ clones was EMRA.

Germline loops: CDR1 MNHEY, CDR2 SVGAGI. The J segment lost 2 bases and the V segment lost 0 bases, leaving 6 bases of the junction unmatched. There are 17 residues in the CDR3. The rearrangement joins TRBV6-5 to TRBJ2-1; 8 bases match TRBD2. This clonotype originated in a man between 18 and 35 years old who had mild COVID-19 (a few samples of this study predate the infection). Cell type and time point are not known. Source material: PBMCs or a T cell subset sorted from them (not recorded which). CDR3 in DNA: TGTGCCAGCAGTTACTCGTACAGAGCGGGAGCCTACAATGAGCAGTTCTTC. This encodes CASSYSYRAGAYNEQFF.